The clone carrying this T cell receptor beta chain occurred a few times. The time point here: sample taken at primary tumor resection. The donor group consisted of 72 patients who had untreated, early-stage non-small cell lung cancer. The sample comes from a study of spatial heterogeneity in lung cancer. Overall study context: Beta-chain sequences were consistently detected more often than alpha-chain sequences.

Individual TCR cDNA molecules each bore their own unique molecular identifier. One entry per CDR3 protein results from TCRdb running MiXCR on the 5' RACE reads. The sample shows more than 65,000 distinct CDR3 sequences, under 8.5% of them seen only once. Germline CDR1 LGHDT, CDR2 YNNKEL (reference sequence). The J segment lost 0 bases and the V segment lost 4 bases, leaving 8 bases of the junction unmatched. The CDR3 has 19 amino acids. The TCR sequence derives from a male donor with early-stage non-small cell lung cancer. Here the sequenced sample was PBMCs, taken at surgery. The chain is built from TRBV3-1 and TRBJ2-2, with 13 bases lining up with TRBD2. Here the CDR3 DNA reads TGTGCCAGCAGCCTCTCCGGGACTAGCGGGATTTCGAACACCGGGGAGCTGTTTTTT. Protein product: CASSLSGTSGISNTGELFF.